The 29 T cell receptor beta chains given below trace back to one sample, sequenced in a study of T cells in Graves' hyperthyroidism and ophthalmopathy. RNA transcripts served as the template for amplifying TCR beta CDR3 regions. HTBI primers were the set used in a first-round RT-PCR of the TCR CDR3. TCRdb recomputed calls from the multiplex PCR reads with MiXCR, one row per CDR3 protein. The profile covers over 200,000 distinct CDR3 sequences, with roughly 15% appearing a single time and 13% taken by the ten largest. Sequenced input: blood. These receptors were taken from a woman aged 35 to 49 with Graves' hyperthyroidism that later progressed to Graves' ophthalmopathy.

This clonotype occurred many times. The chain couples TRBV6-1 to TRBJ2-3, with D uncertain. This CDR3 region has 15 residues. Germline lookup yields CDR1 MNHNS and CDR2 SASEGT. V was clipped by 5 bases and J by 4 bases, with 16 bases between them. The CDR3 sequence is CASSYLGNQPDTQYF. DNA for the CDR3: TGTGCCAGCAGTTACTTAGGGAATCAGCCAGATACGCAGTATTTT.

The gene calls are TRBV5-1 and TRBJ1-1, with a tentative D call TRBD1 (5 bases). Trimming pared 0 bases from V and 6 bases from J, leaving 12 bases between. The CDR3 covers 14 residues. The V gene's germline CDR1 is SGHRS and CDR2 YFSETQ. CDR3 DNA sequence: TGCGCCAGCAGCTTGGCAGGGAACAGCGCTGAAGCTTTCTTT. Its protein is CASSLAGNSAEAFF.

This clonotype came up many times. The chain is built from TRBV19 and TRBJ2-7, with D possibly being TRBD2 (6 bases). This CDR3 is built from 14 residues. The V end was cut by 5 bases, the J end by 2 bases, with 13 bases between. Germline CDR1 LNHDA, CDR2 SQIVND (reference sequence). CDR3 residues: CASSPRDSAYEQYF. Written as DNA, the CDR3 is TGTGCCAGTAGTCCGCGGGACTCAGCCTACGAGCAGTACTTC.

This clonotype was seen repeatedly, ten times or more. The chain recombines TRBV7-9 with TRBJ2-6; possibly TRBD2 for D (6 bases). The V end lost 5 bases, the J end lost 0 bases, and 11 bases lay between the germline ends. This CDR3 region has 16 residues. The germline V gene has CDR1 SEHNR and CDR2 FQNEAQ (reference sequence). As DNA, the CDR3 is TGTGCCAGCAGCCGGGGGTTAGTCTCTGGGGCCAACGTCCTGACTTTC. This sequence encodes CASSRGLVSGANVLTF.

The sample holds many counts of this clonotype. The rearrangement uses TRBV11-2 and TRBJ2-3; D is uncertain. The CDR3 is made up of 12 amino acids. The V gene lost 2 bases and the J gene lost 6 bases, with 6 bases spanning the gap. Germline CDR1 is SGHAT and CDR2 is FQNNGV. The DNA of the CDR3 is TGTGCCAGCAGCTTACCAATGGATACGCAGTATTTT. Its protein is CASSLPMDTQYF.

This clonotype has at least ten counts. The V and J genes are TRBV20-1 and TRBJ2-7; D is perhaps TRBD2 (5 bases). V lost 0 bases and J 7 bases, leaving 13 bases between the germline ends. The CDR3 contains 13 residues. The V gene's germline CDR1 is DFQATT and CDR2 SNEGSKA (reference sequence). CDR3 sequence: CSARDPRGWEQYF. Here the CDR3 DNA reads TGCAGTGCTAGAGACCCCCGGGGATGGGAGCAGTACTTC.

This clonotype was observed many times. This chain joins TRBV7-8 and TRBJ2-1, with D possibly matching TRBD1 (8 bases). V shed 5 bases and J shed 1 base, with 15 bases lying between them. This CDR3 comprises 16 residues. Looked up from germline, CDR1 is SGHVS and CDR2 is FQNEAQ. CDR3 DNA: TGTGCCAGCAGCAACAGGGGGGGGTGGTCCTACAATGAGCAGTTCTTC. Translated: CASSNRGGWSYNEQFF.

This clonotype was recorded at least ten times. CDR3 sequence reads: CSARWQTQYF. CDR3 sequence (DNA): TGCAGTGCTAGGTGGCAGACCCAGTACTTC. The J gene is TRBJ2-5, the V gene TRBV20-1, with no clear D. Trimming removed 3 bases at V and 6 bases at J, with 5 bases between. CDR1 is DFQATT, CDR2 SNEGSKA, per germline (reference sequence). The CDR3 spans 10 residues.

There are many counts of this clonotype. The chain has TRBV27 and TRBJ2-7; TRBD2 matches 8 bases. Germline V CDR1 and CDR2: MNHEY, SMNVEV (reference sequence). The V gene end was trimmed by 7 bases and the J gene end by 4 bases; junction bases not matched to a gene: 15. The CDR3 is made up of 16 amino acids. CDR3 sequence (DNA): TGTGCCAGCACCCCCACATCGGCTAGCGGGCCGTACGAGCAGTACTTC. It specifies CASTPTSASGPYEQYF.

The table lists this clonotype with a few counts. The chain couples TRBV9 to TRBJ2-3, with 12 bases matching TRBD2. CDR3 size: 17 residues. CDR1 is SGDLS and CDR2 is YYNGEE in the germline V gene. V trimming: 5 bases; J trimming: 3 bases; junction bases outside the gene matches: 10. The CDR3 reads CASSSPRLAGETDTQYF. CDR3 in DNA: TGTGCCAGCAGTTCTCCCCGACTAGCGGGAGAAACAGATACGCAGTATTTT.

This clonotype was recorded many times. Sequence at one end of the junction differs from germline and may be a read error. This rearrangement joins TRBV7-9 to TRBJ2-1; D assignment may be TRBD1 or TRBD2 (5 bases each). The CDR3 extends over 16 amino acids. Per germline, CDR1 SEHNR and CDR2 FQNEAQ (reference sequence). The CDR3 nucleotides read TGTGCCAGCAGTTTAGATTTATTGGGGGAGCGGAATGAGCAGTTCTTC. As protein: CASSLDLLGERNEQFF.

This clonotype was seen more than once but under ten times. The chain has TRBV18 and TRBJ2-7; a possible D gene is TRBD2 (5 bases). The V end lost 6 bases, the J end lost 5 bases, and 14 bases lay between the germline ends. The CDR3 has 13 residues. From germline, CDR1 is KGHSH and CDR2 LQKENI. CDR3 protein: CASSPPDGNEQYF. DNA of the CDR3: TGTGCCAGCTCCCCCCCTGACGGGAACGAGCAGTACTTC.

This clonotype was counted ten times or more. The chain uses TRBV3-1 and TRBJ2-5; D uncertain. CDR3 length equals 14 residues. The germline CDR1 and CDR2 sequences are LGHDT and YNNKEL (reference sequence). Trimming shortened V by 0 bases and J by 0 bases, and 5 bases separated the two germline ends. CDR3 DNA: TGTGCCAGCAGCCAAGAGGGGAACCAAGAGACCCAGTACTTC. Encoded protein: CASSQEGNQETQYF.

This clonotype was detected only a few times. The genes are TRBV6-1 and TRBJ2-7; 9 bases are shared with TRBD1. J was trimmed by 5 bases and V by 4 bases; bases with no gene match: 9. CDR1 and CDR2 (germline): MNHNS, SASEGT. CDR3 size: 15 residues. The CDR3 reads CASSGLGTGSNEQYF. CDR3 sequence (DNA): TGTGCCAGCAGTGGCTTGGGGACAGGGTCCAACGAGCAGTACTTC.

This clonotype came up a few times. The chain recombines TRBV12-3 or TRBV12-4 with TRBJ2-7; TRBD2 matches at 7 bases. The CDR3 runs 14 residues. With 7 bases clipped from V and 1 base from J, the junction kept 7 bases outside the gene matches. The CDR3 DNA reads as TGTGCCAGCACAAAACTAGCGCCTTCCTACGAGCAGTACTTC. Translation gives CASTKLAPSYEQYF.

This clonotype was observed many times. CDR3 nucleotide sequence: TGTGCCAGCAGCTTAACGCTGGGCTCCTACAATGAGCAGTTCTTC. Translating it yields CASSLTLGSYNEQFF. The chain uses TRBV11-2 and TRBJ2-1; D not resolved. The germline gives CDR1 SGHAT, CDR2 FQNNGV. The V and J ends lost 2 bases and 0 bases respectively, with 8 bases between them. This CDR3 spans 15 amino acids.

This clonotype has at least ten counts. This may arise from a read error, as a much more abundant clone is one base away. The chain combines TRBV4-2 with TRBJ1-1; tentatively, D is TRBD1 (6 bases). Germline V gene lookup returns CDR1 LGHNA and CDR2 YNFKEQ. This CDR3 comprises 13 residues. Trimming pared 6 bases from V and 1 base from J, leaving 9 bases between. The CDR3 coding sequence is TGTGCCAGCAGGCTGGGACAGAACACTGAAGCTTTCTTT. It translates to CASRLGQNTEAFF.

This clonotype was detected many times. The genes are TRBV12-3 or TRBV12-4 and TRBJ2-6; no firm D call. This CDR3 region has 15 residues. Trimming took 6 bases from V and 0 from J, leaving 9 bases between them. DNA of the CDR3: TGTGCCAGCAGATCATTAACCTCTGGGGCCAACGTCCTGACTTTC. It is translated as CASRSLTSGANVLTF.

This clonotype was picked up many times. This chain joins TRBV7-2 and TRBJ2-1; the D gene could be TRBD1 or TRBD2 (5 bases each). Germline-derived CDR1 and CDR2 are SGHTA and FQGNSA. The ends were cut back, 7 bases at V and 6 bases at J, with 13 bases in the middle. CDR3 length: 13 residues. The CDR3 DNA follows: TGTGCCAGCACCCCAGGGACCGCCAATGAGCAGTTCTTC. This codes for CASTPGTANEQFF.

The table lists this clonotype with many counts. The chain recombines TRBV2 with TRBJ1-1; D ambiguous. Trimming shortened V by 11 bases and J by 1 base, and 14 bases separated the two germline ends. The CDR3 contains 13 residues. In germline, CDR1 is SNHLY, CDR2 FYNNEI. The CDR3 region has the DNA TGTGCCGGCGCCAAAAGTACGAACACTGAAGCTTTCTTT. Its translation: CAGAKSTNTEAFF.

V and J are TRBV5-1 and TRBJ2-1; possible D gene TRBD1, 5 bases. Looked up from germline, CDR1 is SGHRS and CDR2 is YFSETQ. V was trimmed by 1 base and J by 5 bases, leaving 10 bases between them. This CDR3 comprises 14 residues. CDR3 protein: CASSLSGFNNEQFF. CDR3 DNA: TGCGCCAGCAGCTTGTCAGGGTTTAACAATGAGCAGTTCTTC.

This clonotype was recorded at least ten times. The gene calls are TRBV5-5 and TRBJ2-1; D is unresolved. V shed 0 bases and J shed 11 bases, with 6 bases lying between them. The CDR3 has 11 amino acids. CDR1 SGHKS and CDR2 YYEKEE come from the germline V gene (reference sequence). CDR3 in amino acids: CASSLALKQFF. The CDR3 DNA sequence: TGTGCCAGCAGCTTGGCTCTTAAGCAGTTCTTC.

At least ten counts were recorded for this clonotype. This chain joins TRBV10-3 and TRBJ2-2, with TRBD1 identical over 9 bases. The CDR3 totals 16 residues. The V and J ends lost 8 bases and 2 bases, in that order; junction bases with no gene match: 9. Germline V CDR1 and CDR2: ENHRY, SYGVKD. CDR3 in amino acids: CAIGTGYLTNTGELFF. CDR3 in DNA: TGTGCCATCGGGACAGGGTATCTCACAAACACCGGGGAGCTGTTTTTT.

The sample holds many counts of this clonotype. The chain employs TRBV3-1 and TRBJ2-5; 10 bases are a match to TRBD2. In germline, CDR1 is LGHDT, CDR2 YNNKEL (reference sequence). J lost 3 bases, V lost 3 bases, and 4 bases had no gene match. The CDR3 extends over 15 amino acids. The DNA of the CDR3 is TGTGCCAGCAGCCAGACTCTAGCGGGAGAAGAGACCCAGTACTTC. Encoded protein: CASSQTLAGEETQYF.

There are many counts of this clonotype. The chain couples TRBV7-3 to TRBJ1-1; D remains ambiguous. Deletions cut 2 bases from V and 3 bases from J, with 7 bases between. The V gene's germline CDR1 is SGHTA and CDR2 FQGTGA. The CDR3 contains 13 residues. In nucleotides, the CDR3 is TGTGCCAGCAGCTTATTTGGCTACACTGAAGCTTTCTTT. It codes for CASSLFGYTEAFF.

This clonotype was detected many times. The CDR3 bases are TGTGCCAGCTCACCAAGCTCTGGGGCCAACGTCCTGACTTTC. Its translation: CASSPSSGANVLTF. The gene calls are TRBV18 and TRBJ2-6; D gene uncertain. The germline CDR1 and CDR2 sequences are KGHSH and LQKENI. This CDR3 is 14 amino acids long. Trimming cost V 2 bases and J 0 bases, with 2 bases left between them. Variable domain in full (rest from reference TRBV18 and TRBJ2-6): NAGVMQNPRHLVRRRGQEARLRCSPMKGHSHVYWYRQLPEEGLKFMVYLQKENIIDESGMPKERFSAEFPKEGPSILRIQQVVRGDSAAYFCASSPSSGANVLTFGAGSRLTVL.

At least ten counts were recorded for this clonotype. The chain links TRBV20-1 to TRBJ1-6; D is possibly TRBD1 (6 bases). The CDR3 length is 16 residues. CDR1 and CDR2 (germline): DFQATT, SNEGSKA (reference sequence). V was pared by 8 bases and J by 7 bases, with 24 bases between. The CDR3 sequence: CSSTRWGQIKNSPLHF. The CDR3 nucleotides read TGCAGTTCAACCCGATGGGGGCAGATTAAAAATTCACCCCTCCACTTT.

This clonotype was recorded many times. The CDR3 coding sequence is TGTGCCAGCAACAGGGGTACCGGGGAGCTGTTTTTT. This codes for CASNRGTGELFF. The V and J genes are TRBV9 and TRBJ2-2, with TRBD1 matching over 7 bases. With 6 bases clipped from V and 5 bases from J, the junction kept 1 base outside the gene matches. The germline CDR1 and CDR2 sequences are SGDLS and YYNGEE. This CDR3 spans 12 amino acids.

This clonotype was detected ten times or more. The genes are TRBV3-1 and TRBJ2-1; no clear D gene. CDR3 length: 16 amino acids. V was shortened by 1 base and J by 2 bases, with 12 bases between the two germline ends. Germline V lookup: CDR1 LGHDT, CDR2 YNNKEL (reference sequence). CDR3 sequence: CASSQAPVPTYNEQFF. Here the CDR3 DNA reads TGTGCCAGCAGCCAAGCTCCAGTGCCTACCTACAATGAGCAGTTCTTC.